The subject of this entry is one T cell receptor (beta chain). CDR3 length: 13 residues. Germline loops: CDR1 LNHDA, CDR2 SQIVND (reference sequence). J gave up 7 bases and V 5 bases, and 3 bases lay outside the gene matches. Method: immunoSEQ multiplex PCR; TCRdb's copy keeps in-frame clones and lacks some. The sample has 300,000 to 450,000 clones, 70% to 90% seen once. The data derive from a study of blood T cell repertoires in COVID-19. The chain carries TRBV19 and TRBJ2-2; 8 nucleotides agree with TRBD2. The sequence was collected from a woman aged 60-75 years with COVID-19, enrolled during active disease. The sequenced material came from peripheral blood. The CDR3 DNA is TGTGCCAGTAGTGGCGCGGGGGGCGGGGAGCTGTTTTTT. It is translated as CASSGAGGGELFF. The full variable domain, with the rest looked up from reference TRBV19 and TRBJ2-2, is DGGITQSPKYLFRKEGQNVTLSCEQNLNHDAMYWYRQDPGQGLRLIYYSQIVNDFQKGDIAEGYSVSREKKESFPLTVTSAQKNPTAFYLCASSGAGGGELFFGEGSRLTVL.